The following is a TCR beta chain sequence with its context. Only one count was recorded for this clone. Its target antigen remains unknown. The input lacks base qualities; no much larger clone sits a single base away. V is clipped by 1 base and J by 5 bases, and the sequence between their germline boundaries is 18 bases long. The CDR3 runs 16 residues from the cysteine to the phenylalanine. Kept here is only the CDR3 DNA, which spans 48 bases and is read in frame from base 1. The germline V gene encodes CDR1 SGHVS and CDR2 FNYEAQ. This sample is part of a study of cytomegalovirus exposure and HLA in healthy donors (dated by TCRdb to 2016 to 2017). General notes on the study: According to a later analysis, the roughly 120 validation repertoires were produced on the same platform as the roughly 700 repertoires of the first cohort. Besides the first cohort of more than 650 subjects, a separate validation cohort made up of 120 different subjects was used. The study aimed to test whether signatures of past pathogen exposure could be identified by cataloging public T cell receptors. The study combined high-throughput TCR immunosequencing, statistical association of individual TCRs with disease status, and machine learning to predict cytomegalovirus infection status.

The donors belonged to the validation cohort of around 130 subjects, which was separate from the roughly 700-subject first cohort. Results and caveats for the whole study, not just this receptor: According to the authors, the approach could potentially be generalized to other disease states and immunological phenotypes. Most TCR sequences were seen in very few donors, while some public TCRs were found in many individuals. All 120 or so repertoires were used to score co-occurrence in the validation cohort in a later analysis, because that analysis had no HLA typing for the cohort. The study gave a list of about 150 TCR beta chains associated with cytomegalovirus. A few of the identified cytomegalovirus-associated TCR beta chains were confirmed in vitro to be specific for cytomegalovirus antigens. Of the cluster scores, roughly 95% were above 0 in a later analysis, which found that TCRs clustered in the first cohort also tended to co-occur in the 120 validation repertoires. The classifier was reported to diagnose cytomegalovirus status with high specificity and sensitivity in both the original and validation cohorts.

The library relied on the immunoSEQ multiplex PCR assay. Per the authors' processing: A statistical classification framework was developed to diagnose cytomegalovirus status using the catalog of TCR beta chain sequences. This immuneACCESS table, as held by TCRdb, lists in-frame sequences with V and J called but not all clones. Of the missing ones, under half trace to an unresolved V gene in checked studies; the others have no known cause. V and J calls plus clone size are reproduced from that table; the DNA served to infer D and trimming. In all, the sample holds roughly 180,000 clones, and around four fifths of those were seen once. The leading ten clones occupy under 7.5% of the sample.

This receptor was obtained from a man aged 18 to 29 in good health and CMV-seropositive. Sequencing was carried out using PBMCs. The rearranged segments are TRBV7-6 and TRBJ2-7; the D segment could be TRBD2, given 7 matching bases. The CDR3 protein: CASSLEGGGQGDEQYF. The DNA sequence is as follows: TGTGCCAGCAGCTTAGAAGGGGGGGGCCAAGGTGACGAGCAGTACTTC.